This T cell receptor beta chain was found in a study of blood T cells in healthy people across ages. All donors came from Russia, were Caucasian and healthy, and spanned ages about 6 to 90. Whenever a sample was processed, at least 7 million PBMCs were isolated. This clonotype has only a few counts. What it recognizes is unknown. V was clipped by 5 bases and J by 6 bases, with 20 bases between them. The CDR3 spans 16 residues. A sample-barcoded 5' primer and a J-beta primer mix were used in a second PCR of about 7 to 12 cycles. A single record per CDR3 protein comes from TCRdb applying MiXCR to the 5' RACE reads. The profile shows 700,000 or so distinct CDR3 sequences, 22% of them singletons. General study results and limits: Donor CMV status, an unknown factor, possibly confounded changes in expanded clonotypes.

This receptor was obtained from a man between 70 and 80 years old in good health. The material sequenced was blood. The chain couples TRBV12-3 or TRBV12-4 to TRBJ1-5; maybe TRBD1 (6 bases). CDR3 residues: CASSPFPGQSIQPQHF. Here the CDR3 DNA reads TGTGCCAGCAGTCCATTCCCGGGACAATCGATTCAGCCCCAGCATTTT.